A selection of T cell receptor beta chains follows, all from one sample in a study of Ad26.COV2.S vaccination and SARS-CoV-2 variants. Sequencing was performed with immunoSEQ multiplex PCR; in TCRdb, only in-frame clones are kept and a portion is missing. The table records about 180,000 clones, 87% of them present only once. The sequenced sample was peripheral blood, obtained after recovery from COVID-19. Receptors were obtained from a human donor who had recovered from COVID-19. CDR3s include the opening cysteine and the closing phenylalanine or tryptophan. A D gene is named only where the DNA matches it firmly. The size entry is marked missing in some rows and otherwise reads once, few, many or a size class.

clone size	V gene	J gene	D gene	CDR3 protein	CDR3 DNA
once	TRBV27	TRBJ2-5	-	CASRWGRSETQYF	TGTGCCAGCAGATGGGGGAGGTCGGAGACCCAGTACTTC
-	TRBV3-1/TRBV3-2	TRBJ2-1	TRBD2	CASSPRRTSGSSEQFF	TGTGCCAGCAGCCCCCGGAGGACTAGCGGGAGCAGTGAGCAGTTCTTC
-	TRBV9	TRBJ2-5	TRBD1	CASSVIPQGAEETQYF	TGTGCCAGCAGCGTAATCCCACAGGGGGCCGAAGAGACCCAGTACTTC
once	TRBV3-1/TRBV3-2	TRBJ2-1	TRBD2	CASSQKGGASGSHHNEQFF	TGTGCCAGCAGCCAAAAAGGTGGGGCTAGCGGGAGCCACCACAATGAGCAGTTCTTC
-	TRBV19	TRBJ2-7	-	CASRGTPTLRAYEQYF	TGTGCCAGTAGAGGGACTCCAACCCTCCGGGCCTACGAGCAGTACTTC
-	TRBV4-1	TRBJ1-1	-	CASSHFGGDTEAFF	TGCGCCAGCAGCCACTTCGGTGGGGACACTGAAGCTTTCTTT
-	TRBV27	TRBJ2-1	-	CASSLSAGPYNEQFF	TGTGCCAGCAGTTTATCGGCCGGACCCTACAATGAGCAGTTCTTC
-	TRBV6-6	TRBJ2-3	-	CASSYSVGVDTQYF	TGTGCCAGCAGTTACTCGGTTGGGGTAGATACGCAGTATTTT
-	TRBV11-3	TRBJ2-1	TRBD2	CASSQLAGGNIEQFF	TGTGCCAGCAGCCAACTAGCGGGGGGGAATATTGAGCAGTTCTTC
-	TRBV24-1	TRBJ2-2	TRBD1	CATSDLHRGQGTGELFF	TGTGCCACCAGTGATTTGCACCGAGGACAGGGGACCGGGGAGCTGTTTTTT
-	TRBV5-1	TRBJ2-1	TRBD2	CASSAQGSGRVEQFF	TGCGCCAGCAGCGCCCAGGGTAGCGGGAGGGTTGAGCAGTTCTTC
-	TRBV5-1	TRBJ2-3	TRBD1	CASSLQGGGGTATDTQYF	TGCGCCAGCTCCCTACAGGGGGGAGGTGGGACTGCCACAGATACGCAGTATTTT
-	TRBV19	TRBJ2-3	TRBD1	CASSVSGTGVSDTQYF	TGTGCCAGTAGTGTGTCCGGGACAGGGGTTTCAGATACGCAGTATTTT
-	TRBV7-8	TRBJ1-5	-	CASSLSSVGEPQHF	TGTGCCAGCAGCTTAAGTTCGGTCGGGGAGCCCCAGCATTTT
-	TRBV18	TRBJ2-3	TRBD1	CASSPRQGIIHDTQYF	TGTGCCAGCTCACCTAGACAGGGGATAATTCATGATACGCAGTATTTT
-	TRBV12-3/TRBV12-4	TRBJ2-5	-	CASSPMAQETQYF	TGTGCCAGCAGTCCTATGGCGCAAGAGACCCAGTACTTC
once	TRBV15	TRBJ2-3	-	CATSRVGGGSTQYF	TGTGCCACCAGCAGAGTAGGGGGGGGTTCTACGCAGTATTTT
-	TRBV6-6	TRBJ2-7	-	CASSAGNSPITYEQYF	TGTGCCAGCAGCGCAGGGAACAGCCCGATTACCTACGAGCAGTACTTC
-	TRBV7-3	TRBJ2-1	TRBD2	CASSLRLAGGPDYNEQFF	TGTGCCAGCAGCCTCAGACTAGCGGGGGGGCCAGATTACAATGAGCAGTTCTTC
-	TRBV7-9	TRBJ1-4	-	CASSRNRGAGEKLFF	TGTGCCAGCAGTCGCAATCGGGGGGCTGGTGAAAAACTGTTTTTT
-	TRBV7-2	TRBJ2-7	TRBD2	CASSLDIAGGREQYF	TGTGCCAGCAGCTTAGATATAGCGGGGGGGCGGGAGCAGTACTTC
-	TRBV5-6	TRBJ1-1	-	CASSLDRVAEAFF	TGTGCCAGCAGCTTGGACAGGGTTGCTGAAGCTTTCTTT
-	TRBV2	TRBJ1-1	-	CASSEALGRGGTEAFF	TGTGCCAGCAGTGAAGCGCTGGGTCGCGGGGGCACTGAAGCTTTCTTT
few	TRBV5-6	TRBJ1-2	-	CASSLQTAYNYGYTF	TGTGCCAGCAGCTTGCAGACAGCTTATAACTATGGCTACACCTTC
once	TRBV25-1	TRBJ1-1	-	CASSGLWYTEAFF	TGTGCCAGCAGTGGACTATGGTACACTGAAGCTTTCTTT
-	TRBV10-3	TRBJ2-1	TRBD2	CAISEIAGGYNEQFF	TGTGCCATCAGTGAGATAGCGGGGGGGTACAATGAGCAGTTCTTC
few	TRBV9	TRBJ2-1	-	CASSVASQVNEQFF	TGTGCCAGCAGCGTAGCGTCTCAGGTGAATGAGCAGTTCTTC
-	TRBV29-1	TRBJ1-2	-	CSVGGYTF	TGCAGCGTAGGGGGCTACACCTTC
-	TRBV29-1	TRBJ1-1	-	CSVEDGSEAFF	TGCAGCGTGGAGGACGGTAGTGAAGCTTTCTTT
-	TRBV5-1	TRBJ2-5	-	CASSLGTIGWETQYF	TGCGCCAGCAGCTTGGGGACAATTGGTTGGGAGACCCAGTACTTC
-	TRBV30	TRBJ2-7	TRBD1	CAWSVPSGTGSYEQYF	TGTGCCTGGAGTGTACCTTCCGGGACAGGCTCCTACGAGCAGTACTTC
-	TRBV3-1/TRBV3-2	TRBJ1-1	TRBD1	CASSRDSLMNTEAFF	TGTGCCAGCAGCCGGGACAGCCTCATGAACACTGAAGCTTTCTTT
-	TRBV5-1	TRBJ1-2	TRBD1	CASSPDRGAYGYTF	TGCGCCAGCAGCCCCGACAGGGGCGCCTATGGCTACACCTTC
-	TRBV9	TRBJ2-1	-	CASSGSGTYGEQFF	TGTGCCAGCAGCGGGTCCGGGACCTATGGTGAGCAGTTCTTC
-	TRBV28	TRBJ1-2	-	CASSFQDYGYTF	TGTGCCAGCAGTTTCCAAGACTATGGCTACACCTTC
once	TRBV24-1	TRBJ2-2	TRBD1	CATSLGQGIGELFF	TGTGCCACCAGTTTGGGACAGGGGATCGGGGAGCTGTTTTTT
-	TRBV6-5	TRBJ2-1	-	CASSPVDNEQFF	TGTGCCAGCAGCCCAGTCGACAATGAGCAGTTCTTC
-	TRBV3-1/TRBV3-2	TRBJ2-7	-	CASRKGVSSYEQYF	TGTGCCAGCAGAAAGGGGGTTAGCTCCTACGAGCAGTACTTC
-	TRBV27	TRBJ2-1	-	CASSLLADIDRNEQFF	TGTGCCAGCAGTTTATTAGCGGACATAGATCGGAATGAGCAGTTCTTC
-	TRBV7-2	TRBJ2-7	-	CASSLGSDYEQYF	TGTGCCAGCAGCTTAGGGTCGGACTACGAGCAGTACTTC
few	TRBV5-5	TRBJ2-2	-	CASSLSVKVFAGTGELFF	TGTGCCAGCAGCTTGAGTGTGAAGGTTTTCGCGGGCACCGGGGAGCTGTTTTTT
-	TRBV5-1	TRBJ2-3	TRBD2	CASSLWLAGGTTDTQYF	TGCGCCAGCAGCTTGTGGCTAGCGGGGGGAACCACAGATACGCAGTATTTT
-	TRBV5-4	TRBJ1-2	-	CASSSPVGAANYGYTF	TGTGCCAGCAGCTCACCCGTGGGGGCGGCTAACTATGGCTACACCTTC
-	TRBV18	TRBJ2-1	-	CASSPGAQGSASYNEQFF	TGTGCCAGCTCACCGGGGGCACAGGGCTCGGCCTCCTACAATGAGCAGTTCTTC
-	TRBV5-8	TRBJ2-5	TRBD1	CASSLDGSGGETQYF	TGTGCCAGCAGCTTGGATGGGTCAGGGGGAGAGACCCAGTACTTC
-	TRBV28	TRBJ2-3	-	CASSPPHTDTQYF	TGTGCCAGCTCCCCTCCACACACAGATACGCAGTATTTT
-	TRBV9	TRBJ1-1	-	CASSVGLVTEAFF	TGTGCCAGCAGCGTAGGACTGGTCACTGAAGCTTTCTTT
-	TRBV10-3	TRBJ2-1	-	CAIRPAGNEQFF	TGTGCCATCAGGCCCGCCGGCAATGAGCAGTTCTTC
-	TRBV7-6	TRBJ2-2	-	CASSLFISEGGPSGELFF	TGTGCCAGCAGCTTATTCATCTCGGAGGGGGGGCCAAGCGGGGAGCTGTTTTTT
-	TRBV4-1	TRBJ2-7	-	CASSQGLLSYEQYF	TGCGCCAGCAGCCAAGGCCTCCTCTCCTACGAGCAGTACTTC
-	TRBV5-5	TRBJ1-2	-	CASSLTGYYYTF	TGTGCCAGCAGCTTGACAGGGTACTACTACACCTTC
-	TRBV7-8	TRBJ2-7	-	CASSLLVGTEIEYEQYF	TGTGCCAGCAGCTTATTAGTAGGAACGGAGATCGAATACGAGCAGTACTTC
-	TRBV21-1	TRBJ2-7	-	CASSKPSGTGGACDYEQYF	TGTGCCAGCAGCAAACCCTCCGGGACAGGGGGCGCGTGTGACTACGAGCAGTACTTC
-	TRBV19	TRBJ1-1	TRBD1	CASSAGQGMTEAFF	TGTGCCAGTAGTGCCGGACAGGGGATGACTGAAGCTTTCTTT
-	TRBV10-2	TRBJ2-2	TRBD2	CASSGTSGRIGELFF	TGCGCCAGCAGTGGGACTAGCGGGAGAATAGGGGAGCTGTTTTTT
-	TRBV7-9	TRBJ2-7	-	CAIGAGSTSEQYF	TGTGCCATCGGGGCAGGGTCAACTTCCGAGCAGTACTTC
-	TRBV5-4	TRBJ2-2	-	CASSLVRENTGELFF	TGTGCCAGCAGCTTGGTCAGGGAGAACACCGGGGAGCTGTTTTTT
-	TRBV28	TRBJ1-1	-	CASRLTNTEAFF	TGTGCCAGCAGGCTCACGAACACTGAAGCTTTCTTT
-	TRBV7-8	TRBJ1-1	TRBD1	CASFRDRLNTEAFF	TGTGCCAGCTTCCGGGACAGGCTCAACACTGAAGCTTTCTTT